This T cell receptor beta chain stems from a study of blood T cells in healthy people across ages. Then a second PCR, running roughly 6 to 12 cycles, was carried out with a sample-barcoded 5' primer and a J-beta primer mix. In TCRdb, the 5' RACE reads were re-called with MiXCR into one record per CDR3 protein. Found here are under 2,000,000 distinct CDR3 sequences, roughly 52% of them singletons; the top ten hold less than 2.5%. V dropped 7 bases and J dropped 0 bases, with 8 bases sitting between them. CDR3 length: 13 residues. Germline-derived CDR1 and CDR2 are MDHEN and SYDVKM. The V and J genes are TRBV28 and TRBJ2-3; TRBD2 is a possible D gene (5 bases). This TCR was sampled from a woman aged 40-49 years in good health. The specimen was blood. The CDR3 bases are TGTGCCAGCAAGGAGGCTAGCACAGATACGCAGTATTTT. Translation: CASKEASTDTQYF.